The present entry profiles one TCR beta chain with its context. Original processing notes: Reference gene primer amplification yielded estimated nucleated cell counts. Clones were sequenced by immunoSEQ multiplex PCR, and TCRdb holds only the in-frame ones, with some missing. V, J and clone size are taken as reported in that table, and D and trimming were inferred from the DNA itself. Among about 250,000 clones listed, 90% were seen once. Followed longitudinally, the Seattle patients had been enrolled during active infection. The data originate from a study of blood T cell repertoires in COVID-19. Study details: Specimens from acute and convalescent COVID-19 originated in the United States, Italy and Spain. T cells, B-cell-depleted T cells, or PBMCs supplied cDNA or gDNA.

V lost 5 bases and J 4 bases, leaving 11 bases between the germline ends. This CDR3 has 13 amino acids. Germline V gene data show CDR1 as MNHEY and CDR2 as SVGAGI. The sequencing input was peripheral blood. V usage is TRBV6-5 and J usage is TRBJ1-1; possibly TRBD1 for D (6 bases). The origin of this receptor is a woman aged 55-69 years with COVID-19, enrolled during active disease. CDR3 coding DNA: TGTGCCAGCAGTAGGGGGTCTGGCACTGAAGCTTTCTTT. This sequence encodes CASSRGSGTEAFF.